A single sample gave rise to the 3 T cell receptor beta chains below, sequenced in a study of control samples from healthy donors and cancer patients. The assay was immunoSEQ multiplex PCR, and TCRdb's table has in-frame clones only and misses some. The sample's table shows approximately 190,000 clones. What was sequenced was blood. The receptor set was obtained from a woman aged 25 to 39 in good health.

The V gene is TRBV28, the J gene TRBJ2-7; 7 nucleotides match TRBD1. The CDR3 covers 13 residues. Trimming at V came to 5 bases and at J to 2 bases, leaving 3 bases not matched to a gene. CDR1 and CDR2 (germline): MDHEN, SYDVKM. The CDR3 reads CASSLQGPYEQYF. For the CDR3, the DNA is TGTGCCAGCAGTCTACAGGGGCCCTACGAGCAGTACTTC.

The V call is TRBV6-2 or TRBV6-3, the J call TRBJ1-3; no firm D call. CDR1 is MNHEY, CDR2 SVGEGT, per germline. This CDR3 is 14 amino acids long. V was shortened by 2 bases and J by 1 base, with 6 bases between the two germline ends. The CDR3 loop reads CASSYGKSGNTIYF. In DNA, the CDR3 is TGTGCCAGCAGTTACGGAAAATCTGGAAACACCATATATTTT.

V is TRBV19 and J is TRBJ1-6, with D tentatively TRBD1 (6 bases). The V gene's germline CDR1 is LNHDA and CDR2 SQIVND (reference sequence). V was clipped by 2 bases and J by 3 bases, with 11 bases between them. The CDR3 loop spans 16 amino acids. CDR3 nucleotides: TGTGCCAGTAGTATACGGACAGTGGGCTATAATTCACCCCTCCACTTT. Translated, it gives CASSIRTVGYNSPLHF.